A selection of T cell receptor beta chains follows, all from one sample in a study of CD4 T cells in relation to SARS-CoV-2 and coronaviruses. Their target antigens are unknown. Method: immunoSEQ multiplex PCR; TCRdb's copy keeps in-frame clones and lacks some. The table records about 20,000 clones, around four fifths of them present only once. The sample consisted of CD4+ T cells from PBMCs, cultured in vitro. The origin of the receptors is a human donor in good health. Each CDR3 is given with its conserved first and last residue. Each record gives: D gene, J gene, clone size, V gene, CDR3 protein, CDR3 DNA. The D gene is left open where the match is weak. Expanded clones are given a class, and other clones once, few, many or no size at all.

d_gene: TRBD1
j_gene: TRBJ2-2
abundance: NA
v_gene: TRBV19
CDR3aa: CASSSGQGYTGELFF
CDR3nt: TGTGCCAGTAGTAGCGGACAGGGATACACCGGGGAGCTGTTTTTT

d_gene: NA
j_gene: TRBJ2-2
abundance: once
v_gene: TRBV18
CDR3aa: CASSPRDTGELFF
CDR3nt: TGTGCCAGCTCACCACGGGACACCGGGGAGCTGTTTTTT

d_gene: NA
j_gene: TRBJ1-1
abundance: NA
v_gene: TRBV9
CDR3aa: CASSVGNGRLNTEAFF
CDR3nt: TGTGCCAGCAGCGTAGGTAACGGTAGATTGAACACTGAAGCTTTCTTT

d_gene: NA
j_gene: TRBJ2-1
abundance: NA
v_gene: TRBV11-2
CDR3aa: CASSFTPDGTEQFF
CDR3nt: TGTGCCAGCAGCTTTACGCCCGACGGGACTGAGCAGTTCTTC

d_gene: NA
j_gene: TRBJ1-2
abundance: NA
v_gene: TRBV13
CDR3aa: CASSLTGSMRSYGYTF
CDR3nt: TGTGCCAGCAGCCTTACCGGGAGCATGAGAAGCTATGGCTACACCTTC

d_gene: NA
j_gene: TRBJ2-5
abundance: NA
v_gene: TRBV3-1/TRBV3-2
CDR3aa: CASSQKMFGGYQETQYF
CDR3nt: TGTGCCAGCAGCCAAAAAATGTTCGGGGGTTACCAAGAGACCCAGTACTTC

d_gene: NA
j_gene: TRBJ2-7
abundance: once
v_gene: TRBV19
CDR3aa: CASSEGVGGEQYF
CDR3nt: TGTGCCAGTAGTGAGGGCGTGGGGGGCGAGCAGTACTTC

d_gene: TRBD1
j_gene: TRBJ2-7
abundance: NA
v_gene: TRBV5-4
CDR3aa: CASSSQGNIDEQYF
CDR3nt: TGTGCCAGCAGCTCACAGGGGAATATCGACGAGCAGTACTTC

d_gene: NA
j_gene: TRBJ1-6
abundance: NA
v_gene: TRBV3-1/TRBV3-2
CDR3aa: CASSQVVDSPLHF
CDR3nt: TGTGCCAGCAGCCAAGTTGTGGATTCACCCCTCCACTTT

d_gene: TRBD1
j_gene: TRBJ2-3
abundance: NA
v_gene: TRBV9
CDR3aa: CASSGGTDSTDTQYF
CDR3nt: TGTGCCAGCAGCGGGGGGACAGATTCCACAGATACGCAGTATTTT

d_gene: NA
j_gene: TRBJ1-2
abundance: NA
v_gene: TRBV2
CDR3aa: CASKNGRVYGYTF
CDR3nt: TGTGCCAGCAAAAACGGAAGGGTCTATGGCTACACCTTC

d_gene: TRBD1
j_gene: TRBJ2-7
abundance: NA
v_gene: TRBV18
CDR3aa: CASSEDRSSYEQYF
CDR3nt: TGTGCCAGCTCCGAGGACAGGAGCTCCTACGAGCAGTACTTC

d_gene: NA
j_gene: TRBJ1-1
abundance: NA
v_gene: TRBV5-1
CDR3aa: CASSLAGSLNTEAFF
CDR3nt: TGCGCCAGCAGCTTGGCAGGGTCCCTGAACACTGAAGCTTTCTTT

d_gene: NA
j_gene: TRBJ1-2
abundance: NA
v_gene: TRBV30
CDR3aa: CAWSPIDGQPIKDYGYTF
CDR3nt: TGTGCCTGGAGTCCGATCGACGGACAGCCCATTAAGGACTATGGCTACACCTTC

d_gene: NA
j_gene: TRBJ2-7
abundance: NA
v_gene: TRBV3-1/TRBV3-2
CDR3aa: CASSGTDLSYEQYF
CDR3nt: TGTGCCAGCAGCGGGACCGATCTCTCCTACGAGCAGTACTTC

d_gene: NA
j_gene: TRBJ1-1
abundance: few
v_gene: TRBV6-5
CDR3aa: CASSYTRTENTEAFF
CDR3nt: TGTGCCAGCAGTTACACCCGGACAGAGAACACTGAAGCTTTCTTT

d_gene: NA
j_gene: TRBJ2-7
abundance: medium-sized
v_gene: TRBV28
CDR3aa: CAITEGSSYEQYF
CDR3nt: TGTGCTATAACCGAGGGAAGCTCCTACGAGCAGTACTTC

d_gene: NA
j_gene: TRBJ2-3
abundance: few
v_gene: TRBV7-8
CDR3aa: CASSVRQDLILDTQYF
CDR3nt: TGTGCCAGCAGCGTTCGACAGGACCTCATTTTGGATACGCAGTATTTT

d_gene: NA
j_gene: TRBJ2-3
abundance: once
v_gene: TRBV3-1/TRBV3-2
CDR3aa: CASSQETGGFRTDTQYF
CDR3nt: TGTGCCAGCAGCCAAGAAACCGGCGGGTTTCGCACAGATACGCAGTATTTT

d_gene: NA
j_gene: TRBJ2-5
abundance: NA
v_gene: TRBV6-5
CDR3aa: CASSYRGRETQYF
CDR3nt: TGTGCCAGCAGTTACAGGGGACGGGAGACCCAGTACTTC

d_gene: TRBD2
j_gene: TRBJ2-7
abundance: NA
v_gene: TRBV18
CDR3aa: CASSPGTSGILTYEQYF
CDR3nt: TGTGCCAGCTCACCGGGGACTAGCGGGATCTTAACCTACGAGCAGTACTTC

d_gene: NA
j_gene: TRBJ1-2
abundance: NA
v_gene: TRBV19
CDR3aa: CATTDIPAYGYTF
CDR3nt: TGTGCCACCACGGACATTCCTGCCTATGGCTACACCTTC

d_gene: NA
j_gene: TRBJ1-5
abundance: NA
v_gene: TRBV19
CDR3aa: CASSSKVWQSATNQPQHF
CDR3nt: TGTGCCAGTAGTAGTAAAGTCTGGCAGTCGGCGACGAATCAGCCCCAGCATTTT

d_gene: NA
j_gene: TRBJ1-2
abundance: NA
v_gene: TRBV5-5
CDR3aa: CASSFTRPGGYGYTF
CDR3nt: TGTGCCAGCAGCTTTACCAGACCCGGGGGCTATGGCTACACCTTC

d_gene: TRBD1
j_gene: TRBJ1-4
abundance: NA
v_gene: TRBV5-6
CDR3aa: CASSLDRGTNEKLFF
CDR3nt: TGTGCCAGCAGCTTGGACAGGGGTACTAATGAAAAACTGTTTTTT

d_gene: TRBD2
j_gene: TRBJ2-7
abundance: NA
v_gene: TRBV5-4
CDR3aa: CASSLGTSDKVEQYF
CDR3nt: TGTGCCAGCAGCTTGGGGACTAGTGATAAGGTCGAGCAGTACTTC

d_gene: NA
j_gene: TRBJ2-1
abundance: NA
v_gene: TRBV11-1
CDR3aa: CASSPSRSPPYNEQFF
CDR3nt: TGTGCCAGCAGCCCCAGCCGCAGCCCTCCCTACAATGAGCAGTTCTTC

d_gene: TRBD1
j_gene: TRBJ2-7
abundance: NA
v_gene: TRBV7-2
CDR3aa: CASSQDRGRREQYF
CDR3nt: TGTGCCAGCAGCCAGGACAGGGGAAGGCGCGAGCAGTACTTC

d_gene: NA
j_gene: TRBJ2-1
abundance: NA
v_gene: TRBV6-6
CDR3aa: CASSYSIGNEQFF
CDR3nt: TGTGCCAGCAGTTACTCGATAGGGAATGAGCAGTTCTTC

d_gene: NA
j_gene: TRBJ1-4
abundance: NA
v_gene: TRBV2
CDR3aa: CASSDLEKLFF
CDR3nt: TGTGCCAGCAGTGACCTTGAAAAACTGTTTTTT

d_gene: NA
j_gene: TRBJ1-3
abundance: few
v_gene: TRBV28
CDR3aa: CASSPDLGDTIYF
CDR3nt: TGTGCCAGCAGTCCCGACCTTGGAGACACCATATATTTT

d_gene: NA
j_gene: TRBJ2-1
abundance: few
v_gene: TRBV5-1
CDR3aa: CASSSVGNTYNEQFF
CDR3nt: TGCGCCAGCAGCTCGGTAGGGAATACCTACAATGAGCAGTTCTTC

d_gene: NA
j_gene: TRBJ2-7
abundance: NA
v_gene: TRBV4-2
CDR3aa: CASSQDLDGTGLSYEQYF
CDR3nt: TGTGCCAGCAGCCAAGATCTCGACGGGACTGGTCTCTCCTACGAGCAGTACTTC

d_gene: NA
j_gene: TRBJ2-7
abundance: NA
v_gene: TRBV3-1/TRBV3-2
CDR3aa: CASSRRDQGHEQYF
CDR3nt: TGTGCCAGCAGCCGCCGAGATCAGGGGCACGAGCAGTACTTC

d_gene: NA
j_gene: TRBJ1-2
abundance: NA
v_gene: TRBV6-6
CDR3aa: CASRTRGVAYGYTF
CDR3nt: TGTGCCAGCAGGACACGAGGGGTCGCCTATGGCTACACCTTC

d_gene: TRBD1
j_gene: TRBJ1-2
abundance: NA
v_gene: TRBV24-1
CDR3aa: CATSDSRTGGDYGYTF
CDR3nt: TGTGCCACCAGTGATTCCCGGACAGGGGGAGACTATGGCTACACCTTC

d_gene: TRBD1
j_gene: TRBJ1-3
abundance: NA
v_gene: TRBV2
CDR3aa: CASRRGDTGNTIYF
CDR3nt: TGTGCCAGCCGCAGGGGGGACACTGGAAACACCATATATTTT

d_gene: NA
j_gene: TRBJ2-7
abundance: few
v_gene: TRBV5-1
CDR3aa: CASSGDKPYEQYF
CDR3nt: TGCGCCAGCAGCGGGGACAAACCCTACGAGCAGTACTTC

d_gene: TRBD1
j_gene: TRBJ2-2
abundance: few
v_gene: TRBV10-3
CDR3aa: CAITPGQGGAGELFF
CDR3nt: TGTGCCATCACACCGGGACAGGGGGGTGCCGGGGAGCTGTTTTTT

d_gene: NA
j_gene: TRBJ1-2
abundance: NA
v_gene: TRBV2
CDR3aa: CATAGNGYTF
CDR3nt: TGTGCCACCGCGGGGAATGGCTACACCTTC

d_gene: NA
j_gene: TRBJ2-7
abundance: once
v_gene: TRBV3-1/TRBV3-2
CDR3aa: CASSQDPGGSDEQYF
CDR3nt: TGTGCCAGCAGCCAAGACCCGGGTGGCAGCGACGAGCAGTACTTC

d_gene: TRBD1
j_gene: TRBJ2-4
abundance: once
v_gene: TRBV7-8
CDR3aa: CASSQYPGQGYLNQYF
CDR3nt: TGTGCCAGCAGCCAATACCCGGGACAGGGTTATCTTAATCAGTACTTC

d_gene: TRBD2
j_gene: TRBJ2-5
abundance: once
v_gene: TRBV5-1
CDR3aa: CASSLGPSGIQETQYF
CDR3nt: TGCGCCAGCAGCTTGGGGCCTAGCGGGATCCAAGAGACCCAGTACTTC

d_gene: NA
j_gene: TRBJ2-6
abundance: NA
v_gene: TRBV18
CDR3aa: CASSPSGLYSGANVLTF
CDR3nt: TGTGCCAGCTCACCCAGCGGACTGTACTCTGGGGCCAACGTCCTGACTTTC

d_gene: NA
j_gene: TRBJ1-1
abundance: NA
v_gene: TRBV6-5
CDR3aa: CASSYSRGNTEAFF
CDR3nt: TGTGCCAGCAGTTACTCGAGGGGGAACACTGAAGCTTTCTTT

d_gene: NA
j_gene: TRBJ2-7
abundance: few
v_gene: TRBV6-1
CDR3aa: CASSEWEENYEQYF
CDR3nt: TGTGCCAGCAGTGAATGGGAGGAGAACTACGAGCAGTACTTC

d_gene: TRBD2
j_gene: TRBJ2-7
abundance: NA
v_gene: TRBV4-1
CDR3aa: CASSQVGTSQYF
CDR3nt: TGCGCCAGCAGCCAAGTCGGGACTAGTCAGTACTTC

d_gene: TRBD1
j_gene: TRBJ1-5
abundance: NA
v_gene: TRBV15
CDR3aa: CATSRDRSNQPQHF
CDR3nt: TGTGCCACCAGCCGGGACAGGAGCAATCAGCCCCAGCATTTT

d_gene: TRBD1
j_gene: TRBJ1-5
abundance: NA
v_gene: TRBV6-1
CDR3aa: CASSESGTGALPQHF
CDR3nt: TGTGCCAGCAGTGAATCTGGGACAGGTGCCCTGCCCCAGCATTTT

d_gene: TRBD2
j_gene: TRBJ2-7
abundance: NA
v_gene: TRBV6-1
CDR3aa: CASSELAGSSHEQYF
CDR3nt: TGTGCCAGCAGTGAACTAGCGGGAAGTAGCCACGAGCAGTACTTC

d_gene: NA
j_gene: TRBJ1-1
abundance: NA
v_gene: TRBV9
CDR3aa: CASSVVGRGGNIAAFF
CDR3nt: TGTGCCAGCAGCGTAGTAGGACGGGGAGGGAATATAGCGGCTTTCTTT

d_gene: NA
j_gene: TRBJ2-3
abundance: NA
v_gene: TRBV3-1/TRBV3-2
CDR3aa: CASSQDLGGGQYTDTQYF
CDR3nt: TGTGCCAGCAGCCAAGATCTTGGAGGAGGACAATACACAGATACGCAGTATTTT